The clone carrying this TCR beta chain appeared many times. This beta chain came through as a stray read in a library set up for alpha chains, and its size says little. The sample comes from a study of spatial heterogeneity in lung cancer. Study-level background: Beta-chain sequences consistently outnumbered alpha-chain sequences in detection.

The time point is: sample taken at primary tumor resection. Sequencing of whole RNA from tumor, nontumor lung or frozen PBMC involved no sorting. TCRdb re-derived calls from the 5' RACE reads in MiXCR, one entry per CDR3 protein. This sample has 10,000 to 15,000 distinct CDR3 sequences; around 4% occur once, and the top ten carry around 45%. The receptor comes from a male donor with early-stage non-small cell lung cancer. The starting material was PBMCs, obtained at surgery.

This chain's CDR3 is CASSQRTGLSYNEQFF. The CDR3 nucleotides are TGTGCCAGCAGCCAAAGGACAGGCCTTTCCTACAATGAGCAGTTCTTC. The chain is built from TRBV7-2 and TRBJ2-1; 7 bases are shared with TRBD1. Per germline, CDR1 SGHTA and CDR2 FQGNSA. This CDR3 has 16 residues. Unmatched junction bases numbered 8, after V lost 5 bases and J lost 1 base.